This entry lists 6 T cell receptor beta chains sequenced from one sample in a study of T cell responses to AZD1222 COVID-19 vaccine. TCRdb's table, derived via immunoSEQ multiplex PCR, lists solely in-frame clones and lacks some. The sample consists of over 100,000 clones, approximately 90% of them appearing once. The input for sequencing was peripheral blood, taken on day 0 of AZD1222 vaccination. The receptors derive from an adult in good health.

A note on this clone: Different DNA sequences within this sample yield the same CDR3. The chain carries TRBV9 and TRBJ1-1, with 9 nucleotides matching TRBD1. Trimming removed 2 bases from V and 2 bases from J; junction bases left unmatched: 1. The germline V gene has CDR1 SGDLS and CDR2 YYNGEE. This CDR3 is built from 14 residues. The CDR3 sequence is CASSVTGGNTEAFF. The CDR3, as DNA: TGTGCCAGCAGCGTGACAGGGGGAAACACTGAAGCTTTCTTT.

The chain carries TRBV6-5 and TRBJ2-1, with D uncertain. The germline CDR1 and CDR2 sequences are MNHEY and SVGAGI. The CDR3 extends over 11 amino acids. Trimming stripped 2 bases from V and 14 bases from J, with 10 bases between. The CDR3 loop is CASSYAAREFF. Here the CDR3 DNA reads TGTGCCAGCAGTTACGCAGCTCGGGAGTTCTTC.

The genes are TRBV18 and TRBJ1-1; D is unclear. Between the trimmed V and J ends, which lost 3 bases and 0 bases, there was a span of 5 bases. This CDR3 is 13 amino acids long. CDR1 and CDR2 (germline): KGHSH, LQKENI. For the CDR3, the DNA is TGTGCCAGCTCACCGGCCCTGAACACTGAAGCTTTCTTT. Amino acids: CASSPALNTEAFF.

The V and J genes are TRBV2 and TRBJ1-2; the D gene is possibly TRBD1 (6 bases). CDR1 is SNHLY, CDR2 FYNNEI, per germline. This CDR3 region has 16 residues. With 3 bases removed from V and 6 bases from J, the gap between germline ends came to 20 bases. CDR3 protein: CASSEGGGQRWNGYTF. The CDR3 DNA reads TGTGCCAGCAGTGAGGGCGGGGGGCAGCGTTGGAATGGCTACACCTTC.

The rearrangement links TRBV11-2 to TRBJ2-7; 7 bases map to TRBD2. Trimming cost V 1 base and J 2 bases; bases outside gene matches: 5. The CDR3 has 15 amino acids. In germline, CDR1 is SGHAT, CDR2 FQNNGV. The CDR3: CASSLGASGAYEQYF. CDR3 DNA: TGTGCCAGCAGCTTAGGCGCTAGCGGAGCCTACGAGCAGTACTTC.

V gene TRBV2 combines with J gene TRBJ1-1; 8 bases fit TRBD1. The ends lost 7 bases at V and 5 bases at J; junction bases unmatched: 21. The germline CDR1 and CDR2 sequences are SNHLY and FYNNEI. The CDR3 contains 18 residues. CDR3 residues: CASISNGGTGPRGTEAFF. CDR3 coding DNA: TGTGCCAGCATCTCCAATGGGGGGACAGGCCCTCGTGGAACTGAAGCTTTCTTT.